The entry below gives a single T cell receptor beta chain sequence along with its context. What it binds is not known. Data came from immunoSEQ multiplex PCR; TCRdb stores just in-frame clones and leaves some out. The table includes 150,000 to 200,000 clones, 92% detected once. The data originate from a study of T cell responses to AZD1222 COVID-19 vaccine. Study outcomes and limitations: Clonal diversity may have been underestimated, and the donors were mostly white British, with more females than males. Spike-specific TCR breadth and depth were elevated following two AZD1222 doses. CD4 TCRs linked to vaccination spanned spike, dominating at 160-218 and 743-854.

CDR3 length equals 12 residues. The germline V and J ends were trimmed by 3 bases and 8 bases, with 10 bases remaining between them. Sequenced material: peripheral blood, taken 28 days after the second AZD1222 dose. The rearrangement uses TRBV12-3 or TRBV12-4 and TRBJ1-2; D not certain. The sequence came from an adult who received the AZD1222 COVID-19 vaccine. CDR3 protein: CASSLADLGYTF. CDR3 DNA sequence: TGTGCCAGCAGTTTGGCGGACTTGGGCTACACCTTC.